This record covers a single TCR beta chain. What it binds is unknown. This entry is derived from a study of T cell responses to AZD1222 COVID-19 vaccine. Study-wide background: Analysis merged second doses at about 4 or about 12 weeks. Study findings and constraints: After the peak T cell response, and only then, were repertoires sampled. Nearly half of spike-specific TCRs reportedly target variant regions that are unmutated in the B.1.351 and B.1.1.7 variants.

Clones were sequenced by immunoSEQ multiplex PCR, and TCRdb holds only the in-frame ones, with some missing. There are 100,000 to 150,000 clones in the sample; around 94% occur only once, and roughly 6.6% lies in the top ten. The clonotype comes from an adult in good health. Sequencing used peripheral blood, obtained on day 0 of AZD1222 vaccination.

CDR3: CASSLESGFSSYEQYF. For the CDR3, the DNA is TGTGCCAGCAGCCTAGAATCAGGGTTTAGTTCCTACGAGCAGTACTTC. The V gene is TRBV6-2 or TRBV6-3, the J gene TRBJ2-7; D may be TRBD1 (5 bases). CDR3 size: 16 residues. Germline V gene lookup returns CDR1 MNHEY and CDR2 SVGEGT. V lost 6 bases and J lost 1, with 19 bases in between.